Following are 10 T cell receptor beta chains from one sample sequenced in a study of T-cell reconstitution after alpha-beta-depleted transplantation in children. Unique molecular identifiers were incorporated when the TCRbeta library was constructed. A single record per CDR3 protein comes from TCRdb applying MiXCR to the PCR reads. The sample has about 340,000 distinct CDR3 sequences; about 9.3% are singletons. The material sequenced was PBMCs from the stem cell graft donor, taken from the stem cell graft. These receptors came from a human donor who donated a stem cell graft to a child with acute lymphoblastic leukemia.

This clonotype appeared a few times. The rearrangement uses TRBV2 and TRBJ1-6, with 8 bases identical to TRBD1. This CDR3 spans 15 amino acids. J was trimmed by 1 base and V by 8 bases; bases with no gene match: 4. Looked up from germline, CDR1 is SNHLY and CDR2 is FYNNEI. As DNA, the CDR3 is TGTGCCAGCGGGGACAGGTCATCCTATAATTCACCCCTCCACTTT. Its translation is CASGDRSSYNSPLHF.

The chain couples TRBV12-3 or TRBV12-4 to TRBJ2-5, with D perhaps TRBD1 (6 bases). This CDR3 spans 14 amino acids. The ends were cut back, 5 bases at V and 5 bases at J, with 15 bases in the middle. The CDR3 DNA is TGTGCCAGCAGTGCCGAGGGGGTTGGCGAGACCCAGTACTTC. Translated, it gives CASSAEGVGETQYF.

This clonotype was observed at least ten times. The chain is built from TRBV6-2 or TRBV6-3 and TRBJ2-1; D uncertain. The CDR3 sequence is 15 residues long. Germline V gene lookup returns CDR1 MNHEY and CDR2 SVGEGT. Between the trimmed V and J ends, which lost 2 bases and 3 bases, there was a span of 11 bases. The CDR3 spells CASSYPGPLYNEQFF. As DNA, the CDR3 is TGTGCCAGCAGTTACCCGGGCCCCCTCTACAATGAGCAGTTCTTC.

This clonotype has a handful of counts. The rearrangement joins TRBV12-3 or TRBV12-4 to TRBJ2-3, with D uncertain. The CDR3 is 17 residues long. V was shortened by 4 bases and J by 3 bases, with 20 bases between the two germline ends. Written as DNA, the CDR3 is TGTGCCAGCAGTTCAACCCGCTCTTGGGCCAGAACAGATACGCAGTATTTT. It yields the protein CASSSTRSWARTDTQYF.

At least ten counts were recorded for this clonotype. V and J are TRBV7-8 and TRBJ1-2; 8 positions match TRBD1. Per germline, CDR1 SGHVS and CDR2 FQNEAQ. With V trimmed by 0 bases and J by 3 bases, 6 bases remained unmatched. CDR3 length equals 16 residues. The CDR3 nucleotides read TGTGCCAGCAGCTTAGCTCGGACAGGGAACGACTATGGCTACACCTTC. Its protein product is CASSLARTGNDYGYTF. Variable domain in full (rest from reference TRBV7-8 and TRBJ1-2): GAGVSQSPRYKVAKRGQDVALRCDPISGHVSLFWYQQALGQGPEFLTYFQNEAQLDKSGLPSDRFFAERPEGSVSTLKIQRTQQEDSAVYLCASSLARTGNDYGYTFGSGTRLTVV.

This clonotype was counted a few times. The CDR3 is CSVDGQVRTDDNEQFF. The CDR3 nucleotides read TGCAGCGTTGACGGGCAGGTGAGAACCGACGACAATGAGCAGTTCTTC. The chain has TRBV29-1 and TRBJ2-1, with unresolved D. CDR1 is SQVTM and CDR2 is ANQGSEA in the germline V gene. Deletions cut 3 bases from V and 5 bases from J, with 20 bases between. The CDR3 sequence is 16 residues long.

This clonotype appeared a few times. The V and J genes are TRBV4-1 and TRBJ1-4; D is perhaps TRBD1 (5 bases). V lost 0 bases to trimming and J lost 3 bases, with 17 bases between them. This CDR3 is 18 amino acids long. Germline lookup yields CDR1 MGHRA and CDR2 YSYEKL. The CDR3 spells CASSQDLERGASNEKLFF. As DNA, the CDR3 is TGCGCCAGCAGCCAAGATTTAGAGAGGGGCGCGTCTAATGAAAAACTGTTTTTT.

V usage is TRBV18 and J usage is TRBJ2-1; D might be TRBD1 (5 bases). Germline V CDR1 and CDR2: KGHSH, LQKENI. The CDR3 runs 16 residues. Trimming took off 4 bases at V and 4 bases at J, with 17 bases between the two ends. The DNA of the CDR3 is TGTGCCAGCTCACTAGACGTCAGGGTGGTATACAATGAGCAGTTCTTC. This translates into CASSLDVRVVYNEQFF.

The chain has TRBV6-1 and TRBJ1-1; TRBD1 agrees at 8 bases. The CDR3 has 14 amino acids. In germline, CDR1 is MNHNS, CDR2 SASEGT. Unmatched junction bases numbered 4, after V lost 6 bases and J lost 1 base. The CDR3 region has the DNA TGTGCCAGCAGCGACAGGGGACCGAACACTGAAGCTTTCTTT. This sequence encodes CASSDRGPNTEAFF.

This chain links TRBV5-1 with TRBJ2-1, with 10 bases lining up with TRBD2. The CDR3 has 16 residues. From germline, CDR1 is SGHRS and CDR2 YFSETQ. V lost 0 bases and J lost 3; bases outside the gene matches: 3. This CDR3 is CASSLEAGGGYNEQFF. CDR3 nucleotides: TGCGCCAGCAGCTTGGAAGCGGGAGGGGGCTACAATGAGCAGTTCTTC. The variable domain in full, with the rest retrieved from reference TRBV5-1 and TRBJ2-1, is KAGVTQTPRYLIKTRGQQVTLSCSPISGHRSVSWYQQTPGQGLQFLFEYFSETQRNKGNFPGRFSGRQFSNSRSEMNVSTLELGDSALYLCASSLEAGGGYNEQFFGPGTRLTVL.